Sequencing of this TCR beta chain was carried out in a study of Graves' ophthalmopathy and Graves' hyperthyroidism. At least ten counts were recorded for this clonotype. A read error may produce the germline difference seen at one junction end. Per the germline V gene, CDR1 is MNHNY and CDR2 is SVGAGI (reference sequence). This CDR3 has 16 residues. The sequenced template was RNA, covering the TCR beta CDR3 region. First-round RT-PCR used HTBI primers; second-round multiplex PCR followed. TCRdb processed the multiplex PCR reads anew with MiXCR; each CDR3 protein has one entry. The sample shows about half a million distinct CDR3 sequences, approximately 15% of them seen only once.

The sample comprised blood. The chain carries TRBV6-6 and TRBJ2-5; 13 positions match TRBD2. This clonotype was sampled from a woman younger than 45 with Graves' ophthalmopathy. CDR3 region: CASSHSGTSGEETQYF. Written as DNA, the CDR3 is TGTGCCAGCAGTCACTCCGGGACTAGCGGGGAAGAGACCCAGTACTTC.